The 5 T cell receptor beta chains in this list originate from one sample, sequenced in a study of blood T cell repertoires in COVID-19. Only in-frame clones appear in the TCRdb table, and some are missing; sequencing was by immunoSEQ multiplex PCR. The repertoire holds about 200,000 clones, with 80% to 85% as singletons. Material for sequencing was PBMCs or T cells enriched from blood (not recorded which). These receptors originate from a man in his forties who had recovered from COVID-19.

The V and J genes are TRBV5-4 and TRBJ1-2, with a possible D match to TRBD1 (5 bases). CDR1 and CDR2 from the germline V gene are SGHNT and YYREEE (reference sequence). With 4 bases removed from V and 1 base from J, the gap between germline ends came to 11 bases. The CDR3 is made up of 14 amino acids. The DNA for the CDR3 is TGTGCCAGCAGCGCGACAGCCGATAACTATGGCTACACCTTC. It is translated as CASSATADNYGYTF.

The chain employs TRBV13 and TRBJ1-6; 8 bases match TRBD1. V gave up 1 base and J gave up 9 bases; unmatched junction bases: 8. CDR1 and CDR2 from the germline V gene are PRHDT and FYEKMQ (reference sequence). The CDR3 is 16 residues long. CDR3 residues: CASSLAGGGLGSPLHF. Here the CDR3 DNA reads TGTGCCAGCAGCTTAGCAGGGGGCGGGTTGGGTTCACCCCTCCACTTT.

The rearrangement joins TRBV18 to TRBJ2-7; 10 bases align to TRBD2. In germline, CDR1 is KGHSH, CDR2 LQKENI. The CDR3 extends over 14 amino acids. V was pared by 2 bases and J by 2 bases, with 0 bases of the junction left unmatched. This chain's CDR3 is CASSPTSGAYEQYF. As DNA, the CDR3 is TGTGCCAGCTCACCAACTAGCGGGGCCTACGAGCAGTACTTC.

The V gene is TRBV30, the J gene TRBJ1-2, with no clear D. Per germline, CDR1 GTSNPN and CDR2 SVGIG (reference sequence). The V end lost 0 bases, the J end lost 7 bases, and 18 bases lay between the germline ends. This CDR3 has 15 amino acids. CDR3 nucleotide sequence: TGTGCCTGGAGTGTACTTTCGCCTACAGTTGGTGGCTACACCTTC. Protein product: CAWSVLSPTVGGYTF.

The chain uses TRBV12-3 or TRBV12-4 and TRBJ2-5; unclear D gene. The CDR3 totals 11 residues. The V end was cut by 6 bases, the J end by 2 bases, with 4 bases between. The CDR3 sequence is CASRTQETQYF. The DNA of the CDR3 is TGTGCCAGCAGGACACAAGAGACCCAGTACTTC.